This passage covers 10 T cell receptor beta chains from one sample sequenced in a study of T cell responses to AZD1222 COVID-19 vaccine. Only in-frame clones appear in the TCRdb table, and some are missing; sequencing was by immunoSEQ multiplex PCR. Of 100,000 or so clones listed, about 86% were seen once; the top ten hold less than 20%. Sequences were derived from peripheral blood, sampled on day 0 of AZD1222 vaccination. These receptors were obtained from an adult in good health.

This clone was recorded once. The rearrangement links TRBV27 to TRBJ1-2, with 8 nucleotides matching TRBD1. V dropped 5 bases and J dropped 8; count of bases not matched to a gene: 10. The CDR3 is 14 residues long. Germline V gene sequence: CDR1 MNHEY, CDR2 SMNVEV (reference sequence). CDR3: CASSLGLAGGGYTF. CDR3 DNA: TGTGCCAGCAGTCTAGGCCTCGCAGGGGGCGGCTACACCTTC.

CDR3 region: CASSGRGRSGNTIYF. Here the CDR3 DNA reads TGTGCCAGCAGTGGCCGGGGCCGATCTGGAAACACCATATATTTT. The V gene is TRBV25-1, the J gene TRBJ1-3; D is perhaps TRBD1 (5 bases). Germline assignment: CDR1 MGHDK and CDR2 SYGVNS. Trimming cost V 4 bases and J 1 base, with 11 bases left between them. The CDR3 is 15 amino acids. The variable domain in full, with the rest retrieved from reference TRBV25-1 and TRBJ1-3, is EADIYQTPRYLVIGTGKKITLECSQTMGHDKMYWYQQDPGMELHLIHYSYGVNSTEKGDLSSESTVSRIRTEHFPLTLESARPSHTSQYLCASSGRGRSGNTIYFGEGSWLTVV.

The rearrangement uses TRBV7-8 and TRBJ2-2; D not resolved. This CDR3 is 13 amino acids long. Trimming removed 1 base from V and 9 bases from J, with 9 bases in between. Germline loops: CDR1 SGHVS, CDR2 FQNEAQ. The CDR3 loop reads CASSLVPPRELFF. CDR3 nucleotide sequence: TGTGCCAGCAGCTTAGTCCCCCCCCGGGAGCTGTTTTTT.

The rearrangement uses TRBV5-1 and TRBJ1-6; 10 bases line up with TRBD1. The CDR3 runs 19 residues. V trimming: 0 bases; J trimming: 3 bases; junction bases outside the gene matches: 9. Germline V gene data show CDR1 as SGHRS and CDR2 as YFSETQ. Here the CDR3 DNA reads TGCGCCAGCAGCTTGGATCTCGTGACAGGGGGCGTCTATAATTCACCCCTCCACTTT. This translates into CASSLDLVTGGVYNSPLHF.

This clone was picked up a small number of times. The rearrangement links TRBV19 to TRBJ1-1; a weak D match, TRBD1 (5 bases). V was shortened by 6 bases and J by 4 bases, with 18 bases between the two germline ends. Germline CDR1 reads LNHDA; CDR2 reads SQIVND (reference sequence). The CDR3 has 15 amino acids. The CDR3 nucleotides are TGTGCCAGTAGGGCGAGGGGCGCCTGGGGCACTGAAGCTTTCTTT. It codes for CASRARGAWGTEAFF.

The gene calls are TRBV10-1 and TRBJ1-4, with D maybe TRBD1 (6 bases). The V and J ends lost 3 bases and 7 bases respectively, with 18 bases between them. CDR1 WNHNN and CDR2 SYGVQD come from the germline V gene (reference sequence). The CDR3 has 16 amino acids. The DNA of the CDR3 is TGCGCCAGCAGTGATAAATCCAGGACAGTAACTGAAAAACTGTTTTTT. This gives the protein CASSDKSRTVTEKLFF.

The chain links TRBV4-1 to TRBJ2-6; D unresolved. CDR1 is MGHRA, CDR2 YSYEKL, per germline. The CDR3 has 15 amino acids. V lost 4 bases to trimming and J lost 9 bases, with 16 bases between them. Here the CDR3 reads CASSPRPVPDNVLTF. CDR3 coding DNA: TGCGCCAGCAGCCCGAGGCCGGTCCCAGACAACGTCCTGACTTTC.

The chain combines TRBV25-1 with TRBJ2-1, with D hard to call. Trimming left V 1 base short and J 2 bases short, with 12 bases between. The CDR3 is 16 residues long. CDR1 and CDR2 from the germline V gene are MGHDK and SYGVNS. In nucleotides, the CDR3 is TGTGCCAGCAGTGAATCCATTGGCAGGACCTACAATGAGCAGTTCTTC. Protein product: CASSESIGRTYNEQFF.

The V and J genes are TRBV6-5 and TRBJ2-2; no firm D call. CDR1 is MNHEY and CDR2 is SVGAGI in the germline V gene. V was shortened by 0 bases and J by 6 bases, with 11 bases between the two germline ends. This CDR3 is built from 15 residues. The CDR3 sequence is CASSYSPRSAGELFF. Here the CDR3 DNA reads TGTGCCAGCAGTTACTCCCCTAGGAGCGCCGGGGAGCTGTTTTTT.

The chain carries TRBV6-1 and TRBJ2-4; 7 bases fit TRBD2. The germline V gene encodes CDR1 MNHNS and CDR2 SASEGT. The V gene end was trimmed by 3 bases and the J gene end by 0 bases; junction bases not matched to a gene: 11. This CDR3 has 18 residues. The chain's CDR3 is CASSDQRGQNLAKNIQYF. The CDR3 DNA reads TGTGCCAGCAGTGATCAGCGGGGCCAGAATTTAGCCAAAAACATTCAGTACTTC.